This T cell receptor (beta chain) was sequenced in a study of CD8+CD57+ T cells in acquired aplastic anemia. Looking at the study overall: Yields of DNA that came from sorted CD4+ and CD8+ cells averaged around 3 ug. Study-wide results and caveats: Overlapping CD8+ CDR3 repertoires of patients and controls contained approximately 28 shared sequences.

With regard to this clonotype: Its antigen is unknown.

Sequencing involved patients with CD8+CD57+ cell expansion previously shown by flow cytometry. When blood sampling took place, the patients had received no therapy. It was genomic DNA that served as the template for profiling TCR beta VDJ and CDR3. TCRdb ran MiXCR on the reads and lists one entry per CDR3 protein. This table has around 79,000 distinct CDR3 sequences, roughly two thirds appearing once. This CDR3 has 12 residues. The germline V and J ends were trimmed by 6 bases and 4 bases, with 10 bases remaining between them. Germline assignment: CDR1 SNHLY and CDR2 FYNNEI. The sequence was collected from a human donor with aplastic anemia. The chain links TRBV2 to TRBJ2-7; a weak D match, TRBD2 (7 bases). Material for sequencing was sorted CD4+, CD8+, or CD8+CD57+ T cells (not recorded which) from PBMCs. CDR3 amino acids: CASRGGGYEQYF. CDR3 bases: TGTGCCAGCAGGGGAGGGGGATACGAGCAGTACTTC.